A single sample is the source of the 10 T cell receptor beta chains below, sequenced in a study of OX40 agonist ivuxolimab in advanced cancers. Method: immunoSEQ multiplex PCR; TCRdb's copy keeps in-frame clones and lacks some. The data hold fewer than 65,000 clones, with 65% to 90% observed a single time. This specimen consisted of CD4+ or CD8+ T cells sorted from blood, obtained in a trial of the OX40 agonist ivuxolimab. Receptors were obtained from an adult with an advanced solid tumor such as melanoma, head and neck, liver or kidney cancer.

This chain connects TRBV29-1 to TRBJ1-5; D ambiguous. The germline gives CDR1 SQVTM, CDR2 ANQGSEA. Deletions cut 4 bases from V and 3 bases from J, with 13 bases between. This CDR3 spans 14 amino acids. CDR3 DNA: TGCAGCGTTGTCTTTTTTGGGGACAATCAGCCCCAGCATTTT. This codes for CSVVFFGDNQPQHF.

This clone was seen more than once but under ten times. The chain employs TRBV12-5 and TRBJ2-3; TRBD2 matches 12 bases. The CDR3 runs to 17 residues. Germline V gene lookup returns CDR1 LGHNT and CDR2 FRNRAP. The V segment lost 2 bases and the J segment 1 base; nucleotides outside the gene matches: 4. CDR3 bases: TGTGCTAGTGGTTTGTCGACTAGCGGGGGCCGCACAGATACGCAGTATTTT. This encodes CASGLSTSGGRTDTQYF.

The chain combines TRBV6-5 with TRBJ1-2, with TRBD1 matching over 7 bases. V lost 6 bases to trimming and J lost 4 bases; unmatched junction nucleotides: 11. This CDR3 region has 15 residues. Germline V gene lookup returns CDR1 MNHEY and CDR2 SVGAGI. The CDR3 nucleotides are TGTGCCAGCAGCCTCGGAGGGGGCGGTTTCTATGGCTACACCTTC. Amino acid sequence: CASSLGGGGFYGYTF.

The V and J genes are TRBV7-2 and TRBJ2-7; 9 nucleotides agree with TRBD2. CDR3 size: 16 residues. The V gene end was trimmed by 1 base and the J gene end by 4 bases; junction bases not matched to a gene: 8. The germline CDR1 and CDR2 sequences are SGHTA and FQGNSA. CDR3 nucleotides: TGTGCCAGCAGCTTAGATTGGGTAGGACTAGCGTACGAGCAGTACTTC. Encoded protein: CASSLDWVGLAYEQYF.

This chain links TRBV6-5 with TRBJ1-4; a possible D gene is TRBD1 (5 bases). There are 14 residues in the CDR3. The germline gives CDR1 MNHEY, CDR2 SVGAGI. V was pared by 8 bases and J by 10 bases, with 20 bases between. The CDR3 region has the DNA TGTGCCAGCGCCGAGGGAGGGTCTACAGGAAAACTGTTTTTT. Amino acids: CASAEGGSTGKLFF.

The chain is built from TRBV7-2 and TRBJ1-1; D is unclear. The germline V and J ends were trimmed by 2 bases and 7 bases, with 8 bases remaining between them. CDR3 length: 12 amino acids. Looked up from germline, CDR1 is SGHTA and CDR2 is FQGNSA. The CDR3 bases are TGTGCCAGCAGCTTAACTGCCGGTGAAGCTTTCTTT. Encoded protein: CASSLTAGEAFF.

The chain joins TRBV15 to TRBJ2-7; 7 bases are a match to TRBD1. Germline CDR1 and CDR2: LNHNV and YYDKDF (reference sequence). The ends lost 3 bases at V and 2 bases at J; junction bases unmatched: 7. The CDR3 is 15 amino acids. The CDR3 coding sequence is TGTGCCACCAGCAGTAAGGGTAGGGGGCCCTACGAGCAGTACTTC. This sequence encodes CATSSKGRGPYEQYF.

This chain uses TRBV29-1 with TRBJ1-4, with unresolved D. CDR1 and CDR2 from the germline V gene are SQVTM and ANQGSEA. Trimming pared 7 bases from V and 8 bases from J, leaving 17 bases between. The CDR3 spans 13 residues. The CDR3 DNA reads TGCAGCGCCGACGGTGGGGAACAGGAAAAACTGTTTTTT. Protein sequence: CSADGGEQEKLFF.

The chain couples TRBV6-6 to TRBJ1-1; 7 nucleotides align to TRBD1. J lost 4 bases, V lost 6 bases, and 5 bases had no gene match. Per the germline V gene, CDR1 is MNHNY and CDR2 is SVGAGI (reference sequence). The CDR3 sequence is 13 residues long. DNA for the CDR3: TGTGCCAGCAGCAGACAGGGACTCACTGAAGCTTTCTTT. Protein product: CASSRQGLTEAFF.

The V and J genes are TRBV7-8 and TRBJ1-2; D is perhaps TRBD1 (5 bases). Germline V gene data show CDR1 as SGHVS and CDR2 as FQNEAQ. The CDR3 has 15 amino acids. The V and J ends lost 5 bases and 7 bases respectively, with 20 bases between them. The CDR3: CASSESGTATFGYTF. CDR3 coding DNA: TGTGCCAGCAGCGAATCCGGGACTGCCACCTTTGGCTACACCTTC.